The clone carrying this T cell receptor beta chain has just a few counts. Its specificity is unknown. Sequencing was performed with immunoSEQ multiplex PCR; in TCRdb, only in-frame clones are kept and a portion is missing. The sample shows some 630,000 clones, 60% to 80% of them seen only once. The record originates from a study of shared clonotypes between healthy human individuals. Study conclusions and caveats: Sequencing of the sorted subsets was shown by rarefaction to be incomplete despite large depth. Few donors restricted represented genetic and exposure-history diversity.

Healthy HIV-negative adults without recent acute infections or vaccinations served as donors. The investigators split CD4+ cells into a CD45RA+ naive subset and a CD45RA-negative memory subset. V shed 0 bases and J shed 4 bases, with 8 bases lying between them. In germline, CDR1 is SGDLS, CDR2 YYNGEE. The CDR3 consists of 14 residues. The sequencing sample was made of memory CD4+ T cells sorted from blood. Subset described: CD45RA-negative fraction. The J gene is TRBJ2-1, the V gene TRBV9; D uncertain. This clonotype was obtained from a young woman in good health. As DNA, the CDR3 is TGTGCCAGCAGCGTAGCTACTTCTTACAATGAGCAGTTCTTC. This translates into CASSVATSYNEQFF.